This T cell receptor beta chain was documented in a study of blood T cell repertoires in COVID-19. About the study: PBMCs, B-cell-depleted T cells, or T cells were the source of the cDNA or gDNA that made up the material.

Clones were sequenced by immunoSEQ multiplex PCR, and TCRdb holds only the in-frame ones, with some missing. The table includes 250,000 to 300,000 clones, roughly nine tenths detected once. Trimming took off 4 bases at V and 7 bases at J, with 20 bases between the two ends. The germline gives CDR1 SGHRS, CDR2 YFSETQ. The CDR3 has 15 amino acids. Seattle participants joined during active infection and were tracked over time. The chain is built from TRBV5-1 and TRBJ1-2; TRBD1 is a possible D gene (5 bases). The receptor comes from a woman aged 25 to 39 with COVID-19, enrolled during active disease. The sample comprised peripheral blood. CDR3 region: CASSADPGLGFGYTF. The CDR3 DNA reads as TGCGCCAGCAGCGCCGACCCAGGGTTGGGTTTTGGCTACACCTTC. Filled out from reference TRBV5-1 and TRBJ1-2, the complete variable domain reads KAGVTQTPRYLIKTRGQQVTLSCSPISGHRSVSWYQQTPGQGLQFLFEYFSETQRNKGNFPGRFSGRQFSNSRSEMNVSTLELGDSALYLCASSADPGLGFGYTFGSGTRLTVV.